Only one count was recorded for the clone carrying this T cell receptor beta chain. Its antigen remains unknown. The sample originates from a study of cytomegalovirus exposure and HLA in healthy donors. Study at large: A later analysis reported the same platform for the 120 or so validation repertoires and the approximately 670 first-cohort repertoires.

The V end was cut by 7 bases, the J end by 5 bases, with 14 bases between. Germline V gene data show CDR1 as WNHNN and CDR2 as SYGVQD (reference sequence). The CDR3 is made up of 14 amino acids. General observations from the study: Through in vitro validation, a few CMV-associated chains were shown to be specific for CMV antigens. TCR beta chains numbering 164 were designated cytomegalovirus-associated. Among TCR sequences, most were rare, though some public TCRs appeared in many donors.

Repertoires were generated with immunoSEQ multiplex PCR, while TCRdb's copy carries only in-frame clones and drops some. This sample has fewer than 70,000 clones, with 95% to 96% found just once. This clonotype originated in a man in his late teens or twenties in good health and CMV-seronegative. The chain recombines TRBV10-1 with TRBJ2-2; TRBD2 might be the D (6 bases). The sequenced sample consisted of PBMCs. The DNA for the CDR3 is TGCGCCAGCATGGACCCTGGGGGGACCGGGGAGCTGTTTTTT. It encodes CASMDPGGTGELFF.